A selection of T cell receptor beta chains follows, all from one sample in a study of Ad26.COV2.S vaccination and SARS-CoV-2 variants. The assay was immunoSEQ multiplex PCR, and TCRdb's table has in-frame clones only and misses some. The sample has approximately 400,000 clones, approximately 90% seen once. The sample was peripheral blood, taken after recovery from COVID-19. The receptors shown here come from a human donor who had recovered from COVID-19. Each CDR3 is given with its conserved first and last residue. The D gene is left open where the match is weak. Clone size is not always given. Where it is, it says once, few, many or a class for expanded clones.

J | V | D | length | size | CDR3 | DNA
TRBJ2-6 | TRBV3-1/TRBV3-2 | - | 15 | - | CASSLPGSGANVLTF | TGTGCCAGCAGCCTCCCGGGCTCTGGGGCCAACGTCCTGACTTTC
TRBJ2-5 | TRBV10-3 | - | 19 | - | CAISYAQGVGLKDQETQYF | TGTGCCATCAGTTATGCACAGGGTGTGGGCCTTAAGGACCAAGAGACCCAGTACTTC
TRBJ1-6 | TRBV4-1 | - | 15 | - | CASSQAGGGKAPLHF | TGCGCCAGCAGCCAAGCGGGGGGAGGGAAGGCACCCCTCCACTTT
TRBJ2-2 | TRBV4-1 | - | 15 | - | CASSQERVLVGELFF | TGCGCCAGCAGCCAAGAACGGGTGTTAGTCGGGGAGCTGTTTTTT
TRBJ1-2 | TRBV7-2 | TRBD1 | 15 | - | CASSLAGTGNYGYTF | TGTGCCAGCAGCCTAGCCGGGACAGGGAACTATGGCTACACCTTC
TRBJ1-2 | TRBV5-1 | TRBD1 | 15 | once | CASSPGTGYNYGYTF | TGCGCCAGCAGCCCCGGGACAGGGTACAACTATGGCTACACCTTC
TRBJ1-1 | TRBV12-3/TRBV12-4 | - | 12 | - | CASSLARVEAFF | TGTGCCAGCAGTTTAGCTAGGGTTGAAGCTTTCTTT
TRBJ2-1 | TRBV5-6 | - | 12 | - | CASSLLAYEQFF | TGTGCCAGCAGCCTACTAGCATATGAGCAGTTCTTC
TRBJ1-2 | TRBV13 | - | 15 | - | CASSYLTGTNYGYTF | TGTGCCAGCAGTTACTTGACGGGGACTAACTATGGCTACACCTTC
TRBJ2-3 | TRBV5-1 | TRBD2 | 14 | - | CASSQAGGTDTQYF | TGCGCCAGCAGCCAAGCGGGGGGCACAGATACGCAGTATTTT
TRBJ2-5 | TRBV7-2 | - | 15 | - | CASSLGVLIQETQYF | TGTGCCAGCAGCTTAGGGGTACTAATCCAAGAGACCCAGTACTTC
TRBJ1-4 | TRBV3-1/TRBV3-2 | - | 15 | - | CASSQDWARGEKLFF | TGTGCCAGCAGCCAAGATTGGGCCAGGGGAGAAAAACTGTTTTTT
TRBJ2-3 | TRBV7-2 | TRBD1 | 14 | - | CASSTGTATDTQYF | TGTGCCAGCAGCACCGGGACAGCAACAGATACGCAGTATTTT
TRBJ1-2 | TRBV4-3 | TRBD1 | 16 | once | CASSQDGTGRADGYTF | TGCGCCAGCAGCCAAGATGGGACAGGCAGAGCAGATGGCTACACCTTC
TRBJ2-7 | TRBV28 | TRBD1 | 16 | - | CASSLRRTGSSYEQYF | TGTGCCAGCAGCTTAAGGAGGACAGGGAGTAGTTACGAGCAGTACTTC
TRBJ1-6 | TRBV5-5 | - | 14 | - | CASSGTGRGSPLHF | TGTGCCAGCAGCGGGACGGGCCGGGGCTCACCCCTCCACTTT
TRBJ1-4 | TRBV6-6 | TRBD1 | 13 | once | CASSYSGQGGLFF | TGTGCCAGCAGTTACTCAGGACAGGGAGGACTGTTTTTT
TRBJ1-6 | TRBV20-1 | - | 15 | - | CSATEFSSYNSPLHF | TGCAGTGCTACTGAATTCAGCTCCTATAATTCACCCCTCCACTTT
TRBJ2-2 | TRBV7-2 | TRBD2 | 15 | - | CASSLSGANTGELFF | TGTGCCAGCAGCCTAAGCGGGGCGAACACCGGGGAGCTGTTTTTT
TRBJ2-4 | TRBV12-3/TRBV12-4 | - | 13 | - | CASSRGDLGIQYF | TGTGCCAGCAGTAGGGGGGACCTAGGCATTCAGTACTTC
TRBJ2-1 | TRBV6-4 | - | 20 | - | CASKHLYWRASVRHTNEQFF | TGTGCCAGCAAGCATCTGTACTGGAGGGCTTCGGTGAGGCATACCAATGAGCAGTTCTTC
TRBJ1-1 | TRBV6-2/TRBV6-3 | - | 11 | - | CASSYRGGAFF | TGTGCCAGCAGTTATCGAGGGGGAGCTTTCTTT
TRBJ1-2 | TRBV6-5 | - | 14 | - | CASRNRVTTGGYTF | TGTGCCAGCAGGAACAGGGTTACGACGGGCGGCTACACCTTC
TRBJ2-7 | TRBV27 | TRBD1 | 15 | - | CASSLLWDRSYEQYF | TGTGCCAGCAGTTTATTGTGGGACAGGAGTTACGAGCAGTACTTC
TRBJ2-3 | TRBV27 | - | 12 | - | CASSLGTDTQYF | TGTGCCAGCAGCCTCGGCACAGATACGCAGTATTTT
TRBJ1-4 | TRBV5-5 | TRBD1 | 15 | - | CASSSGPQGGEKLFF | TGTGCCAGCAGCTCCGGCCCCCAGGGGGGTGAAAAACTGTTTTTT
TRBJ1-1 | TRBV19 | - | 13 | - | CASTVPWKSEAFF | TGTGCCAGTACCGTGCCTTGGAAATCTGAAGCTTTCTTT
TRBJ2-7 | TRBV9 | - | 12 | - | CASSYGANEQYF | TGTGCCAGCAGCTACGGGGCCAACGAGCAGTACTTC
TRBJ1-2 | TRBV18 | TRBD1 | 15 | - | CASSVKAQGDYGYTF | TGTGCCAGCTCAGTAAAGGCACAGGGGGACTATGGCTACACCTTC
TRBJ2-1 | TRBV9 | - | 15 | - | CASSVGASTRNEQFF | TGTGCCAGCAGCGTAGGGGCCTCTACCCGCAATGAGCAGTTCTTC
TRBJ1-2 | TRBV11-2 | TRBD1 | 14 | - | CASSLGTGVYGYTF | TGTGCCAGCAGCTTAGGGACAGGGGTCTATGGCTACACCTTC
TRBJ1-1 | TRBV4-1 | - | 14 | - | CASSQVGRGTEAFF | TGCGCCAGCAGCCAAGTAGGGCGGGGGACTGAAGCTTTCTTT
TRBJ1-2 | TRBV6-6 | - | 13 | - | CASPKGPSYGYTF | TGTGCCAGCCCGAAAGGGCCCTCTTATGGCTACACCTTC
TRBJ2-1 | TRBV27 | TRBD2 | 16 | - | CASTPYLSSGGAEQFF | TGTGCCAGCACCCCATATTTATCCAGCGGGGGAGCTGAGCAGTTCTTC
TRBJ2-2 | TRBV12-3/TRBV12-4 | - | 13 | - | CASRPRQTGELFF | TGTGCCAGCAGACCAAGACAAACCGGGGAGCTGTTTTTT
TRBJ1-1 | TRBV11-2 | TRBD1 | 14 | - | CASSFPTGRSEAFF | TGTGCCAGCAGCTTCCCGACAGGGAGAAGTGAAGCTTTCTTT
TRBJ2-7 | TRBV18 | - | 13 | - | CASSQTRGYEQYF | TGTGCCAGCTCACAAACCCGGGGTTACGAGCAGTACTTC
TRBJ2-2 | TRBV29-1 | TRBD1 | 14 | - | CTLPPGGKTGELFF | TGCACCCTACCCCCAGGGGGCAAGACCGGGGAGCTGTTTTTT
TRBJ1-1 | TRBV12-3/TRBV12-4 | - | 11 | - | CASSRGAEAFF | TGTGCCAGCAGTCGCGGGGCTGAAGCTTTCTTT
TRBJ2-7 | TRBV5-1 | - | 14 | - | CASSPTDRYYEQYF | TGCGCCAGCAGCCCCACAGACAGGTACTACGAGCAGTACTTC
TRBJ2-3 | TRBV6-5 | TRBD1 | 16 | - | CASSYLDRGLADTQYF | TGTGCCAGCAGTTACTTGGACAGGGGATTAGCGGATACGCAGTATTTT
TRBJ1-5 | TRBV7-9 | - | 14 | few | CASTNDRHNQPQHF | TGTGCCAGCACCAATGACCGACACAATCAGCCCCAGCATTTT
TRBJ1-1 | TRBV6-1 | - | 14 | - | CASSEIGHLGEAFF | TGTGCCAGCAGTGAAATAGGGCACTTGGGTGAAGCTTTCTTT
TRBJ1-3 | TRBV11-2 | - | 17 | - | CASSLDLGDWAGNTIYF | TGTGCCAGCAGCTTAGATCTCGGCGACTGGGCTGGAAACACCATATATTTT
TRBJ1-1 | TRBV10-2 | - | 13 | - | CASRGRGDTEAFF | TGCGCCAGCAGGGGGAGGGGAGACACTGAAGCTTTCTTT
TRBJ1-2 | TRBV6-5 | TRBD1 | 13 | - | CASSYKGAGGYTF | TGTGCCAGCAGTTACAAGGGGGCAGGTGGCTACACCTTC
TRBJ1-2 | TRBV5-4 | - | 14 | - | CASSPDTKGYGYTF | TGTGCCAGCAGCCCGGACACCAAAGGGTATGGCTACACCTTC
TRBJ1-1 | TRBV4-3 | - | 16 | - | CASSQESTAGATEAFF | TGCGCCAGCAGCCAGGAATCGACAGCTGGGGCCACTGAAGCTTTCTTT
TRBJ1-5 | TRBV6-5 | - | 15 | - | CASKSGRGGNQPQHF | TGTGCCAGCAAGTCCGGCAGGGGTGGCAATCAGCCCCAGCATTTT
TRBJ1-1 | TRBV7-2 | TRBD1 | 13 | - | CASSRTGLAEAFF | TGTGCCAGCAGCCGGACAGGGTTGGCTGAAGCTTTCTTT